These 23 T cell receptor beta chains were sequenced from one sample in a study of CD8 T cells in ankylosing spondylitis. Via MiXCR, TCRdb re-called the 5' RACE reads, giving one row per CDR3 protein. The profile shows over 700,000 distinct CDR3 sequences, 15% to 20% of them singletons. What these receptors recognize is not known. Overall study findings and caveats: A motif in TCR beta, a set of roughly eight highly homologous variants, appeared characteristic of ankylosing spondylitis blood.

Sequenced input: blood, either unsorted or a sorted T cell fraction (not recorded which). The receptors originated from a male donor with ankylosing spondylitis.

This clonotype has more than one count but fewer than ten. The rearrangement joins TRBV6-1 to TRBJ1-1, with a tentative D call TRBD1 (5 bases). There are 16 residues in the CDR3. CDR1 is MNHNS, CDR2 SASEGT, per germline. V was pared by 5 bases and J by 1 base, with 17 bases between. CDR3 residues: CASSRRLGTQNTEAFF. DNA for the CDR3: TGTGCCAGCAGTCGACGACTTGGGACCCAGAACACTGAAGCTTTCTTT.

This clonotype appeared a few times. The V and J genes are TRBV29-1 and TRBJ1-2; TRBD1 might be the D (6 bases). The CDR3 sequence is 12 residues long. The germline CDR1 and CDR2 sequences are SQVTM and ANQGSEA. V shed 5 bases and J shed 5 bases, with 12 bases lying between them. CDR3 protein: CSVPRGLYGYTF. CDR3 nucleotide sequence: TGCAGCGTTCCCAGGGGCCTATATGGCTACACCTTC.

This clonotype turned up a few times. DNA for the CDR3: TGTGCCAGCAGTTACTCGGAGACAACGACCTTATTTTTT. Encoded protein: CASSYSETTTLFF. The rearrangement uses TRBV6-5 and TRBJ2-2; no firm D call. Germline V lookup: CDR1 MNHEY, CDR2 SVGAGI. The CDR3 runs to 13 residues. With 0 bases removed from V and 17 bases from J, the gap between germline ends came to 16 bases.

This clonotype was seen more than once but under ten times. The V call is TRBV6-5, the J call TRBJ2-2; unclear D gene. The ends were cut back, 0 bases at V and 1 base at J, with 6 bases in the middle. The CDR3 has 15 residues. CDR1 is MNHEY and CDR2 is SVGAGI in the germline V gene. CDR3 protein: CASSYSGRNTGELFF. CDR3 coding DNA: TGTGCCAGCAGTTACTCTGGCAGGAACACCGGGGAGCTGTTTTTT.

V and J are TRBV18 and TRBJ2-1; TRBD2 agrees at 7 bases. Germline CDR1 is KGHSH and CDR2 is LQKENI. V lost 0 bases, J lost 1 base, and 9 bases stayed unmatched. The CDR3 is made up of 18 amino acids. CDR3 in amino acids: CASSPPPSRRESYNEQFF. CDR3 in DNA: TGTGCCAGCTCACCACCCCCCTCCCGGCGGGAGTCCTACAATGAGCAGTTCTTC.

The chain employs TRBV7-2 and TRBJ2-5; D may match TRBD1 or TRBD2 (5 bases each). Trimming removed 1 base from V and 5 bases from J, with 17 bases in between. The CDR3 has 16 residues. Germline-derived CDR1 and CDR2 are SGHTA and FQGNSA. CDR3 in amino acids: CASSLVSGLGRETQYF. CDR3 sequence (DNA): TGTGCCAGCAGCTTAGTTTCGGGGCTAGGGCGGGAGACCCAGTACTTC.

V and J are TRBV12-3 or TRBV12-4 and TRBJ1-2, with D tentatively TRBD1 (5 bases). This CDR3 contains 15 residues. V was trimmed by 6 bases and J by 7 bases, leaving 21 bases between them. CDR3 DNA: TGTGCCAGCAGCCCGCGGTCGGGGGGTTTAGGTGGCTACACCTTC. As protein: CASSPRSGGLGGYTF.

This clonotype has more than one count but fewer than ten. This rearrangement joins TRBV12-3 or TRBV12-4 to TRBJ1-2, with TRBD1 identical over 10 bases. This CDR3 is built from 14 residues. J gave up 3 bases and V 6 bases, and 4 bases lay outside the gene matches. CDR3 residues: CASRDRGGDYGYTF. CDR3 nucleotide sequence: TGTGCCAGCAGGGACAGGGGGGGCGACTATGGCTACACCTTC.

The table lists this clonotype with a few counts. The rearrangement joins TRBV28 to TRBJ2-7; either TRBD1 or TRBD2 may fit D (5 bases each). V was trimmed by 0 bases and J by 0 bases, leaving 18 bases between them. The CDR3 totals 18 residues. In germline, CDR1 is MDHEN, CDR2 SYDVKM. The CDR3: CASSLWAAMGDTSYEQYF. The CDR3 coding sequence is TGTGCCAGCAGTTTATGGGCAGCCATGGGGGATACCTCCTACGAGCAGTACTTC.

The sample holds a few counts of this clonotype. The chain links TRBV4-3 to TRBJ2-7; 8 positions agree with TRBD2. The V gene end was trimmed by 0 bases and the J gene end by 1 base; junction bases not matched to a gene: 2. The germline CDR1 and CDR2 sequences are LGHNA and YSLEER. There are 15 residues in the CDR3. Here the CDR3 DNA reads TGCGCCAGCAGCCAAGACATAGCGGGGTCCTACGAGCAGTACTTC. It specifies CASSQDIAGSYEQYF.

The CDR3 DNA is TGTGCCAGCAGCTTAGCGCCCGCCGGGGAGCTGTTTTTT. Translation: CASSLAPAGELFF. The chain recombines TRBV7-9 with TRBJ2-2; unclear D gene. The CDR3 runs to 13 residues. Germline V lookup: CDR1 SEHNR, CDR2 FQNEAQ (reference sequence). V shed 0 bases and J shed 6 bases, with 5 bases lying between them.

In this sample, this clonotype turned up a few times. This sequence joins TRBV7-9 and TRBJ2-7, with a tentative D call TRBD2 (5 bases). CDR3 length: 13 residues. Trimming shortened V by 1 base and J by 5 bases, and 9 bases separated the two germline ends. Germline V gene lookup returns CDR1 SEHNR and CDR2 FQNEAQ (reference sequence). The CDR3 sequence is CASSLEEANEQYF. Here the CDR3 DNA reads TGTGCCAGCAGCTTAGAGGAGGCAAACGAGCAGTACTTC.

The sample holds a few counts of this clonotype. This CDR3 is CASSPQPTSGAQEQFF. The CDR3 DNA follows: TGTGCCAGCAGCCCCCAGCCTACTAGCGGGGCCCAGGAGCAGTTCTTC. The rearrangement joins TRBV7-3 to TRBJ2-1, with 10 positions matching TRBD2. The trim removed 5 bases at V and 10 bases at J, leaving 14 bases unmatched. The CDR3 has 16 residues. CDR1 is SGHTA and CDR2 is FQGTGA in the germline V gene.

The table lists this clonotype with a few counts. The rearrangement joins TRBV5-1 to TRBJ2-5; 7 nucleotides align to TRBD2. There are 13 residues in the CDR3. CDR1 is SGHRS, CDR2 YFSETQ, per germline. J was trimmed by 4 bases and V by 4 bases; bases with no gene match: 4. CDR3 region: CASSPRLAETQYF. The CDR3 DNA reads as TGCGCCAGCAGCCCTAGACTAGCAGAGACCCAGTACTTC.

CDR3 nucleotide sequence: TGTGCCAGCAGTTTTAACCCTGGCACAGATACGCAGTATTTT. Amino acids: CASSFNPGTDTQYF. The genes are TRBV12-3 or TRBV12-4 and TRBJ2-3; D remains ambiguous. The CDR3 loop spans 14 amino acids. The germline V and J ends were trimmed by 3 bases and 1 base, with 8 bases remaining between them.

The V call is TRBV20-1, the J call TRBJ1-4, with a weak D call TRBD1 (6 bases). CDR3 length: 11 residues. The V gene lost 6 bases and the J gene lost 9 bases, with 11 bases spanning the gap. Germline V gives CDR1 DFQATT, CDR2 SNEGSKA (reference sequence). CDR3: CSALGQKKLFF. CDR3 bases: TGCAGTGCCCTTGGACAGAAAAAACTGTTTTTT.

The chain recombines TRBV11-2 with TRBJ1-4, with a possible D match to TRBD1 (5 bases). Germline CDR1 SGHAT, CDR2 FQNNGV. This CDR3 has 15 residues. V dropped 6 bases and J dropped 5 bases, with 16 bases sitting between them. The CDR3 DNA is TGTGCCAGCAGACCTGGGGGGTACCGGAATGAAAAACTGTTTTTT. Translated: CASRPGGYRNEKLFF.

The chain is built from TRBV18 and TRBJ1-5; perhaps TRBD1 as D (5 bases). Germline V gives CDR1 KGHSH, CDR2 LQKENI. The V end lost 4 bases, the J end lost 5 bases, and 18 bases lay between the germline ends. The CDR3 contains 16 residues. The CDR3, as DNA: TGTGCCAGCTCACGCCCGGGACCGCAGGGTGATCAGCCCCAGCATTTT. It encodes CASSRPGPQGDQPQHF. Together with reference TRBV18 and TRBJ1-5, the CDR3 gives the full variable domain: NAGVMQNPRHLVRRRGQEARLRCSPMKGHSHVYWYRQLPEEGLKFMVYLQKENIIDESGMPKERFSAEFPKEGPSILRIQQVVRGDSAAYFCASSRPGPQGDQPQHFGDGTRLSIL.

The chain recombines TRBV12-3 or TRBV12-4 with TRBJ1-5; 8 bases match TRBD1. The trim removed 6 bases at V and 3 bases at J, leaving 7 bases unmatched. This CDR3 comprises 15 residues. CDR3 coding DNA: TGTGCCAGCAGCTCGACAGGGGCCGCCAATCAGCCCCAGCATTTT. Residues: CASSSTGAANQPQHF.

This clonotype turned up a few times. The chain is built from TRBV5-1 and TRBJ2-7; TRBD2 is a possible D gene (6 bases). The V gene lost 0 bases and the J gene lost 3 bases, with 13 bases spanning the gap. This CDR3 contains 15 residues. CDR1 and CDR2 (germline): SGHRS, YFSETQ. CDR3 residues: CASSLDWQGGYEQYF. The CDR3 DNA reads TGCGCCAGCAGCTTGGATTGGCAGGGAGGCTACGAGCAGTACTTC.

Only a few counts were recorded for this clonotype. The chain links TRBV20-1 to TRBJ1-3, with D possibly matching TRBD1 (6 bases). This CDR3 spans 14 amino acids. Germline CDR1 DFQATT, CDR2 SNEGSKA (reference sequence). Deletions cut 5 bases from V and 7 bases from J, with 18 bases between. This CDR3 reads CSASYQGSGNTIYF. CDR3 coding DNA: TGCAGTGCTTCTTACCAGGGGTCGGGGAACACCATATATTTT.

This clonotype was recorded many times. The chain carries TRBV7-9 and TRBJ2-6; 8 bases align to TRBD1. The CDR3 length is 17 residues. Germline CDR1 is SEHNR and CDR2 is FQNEAQ (reference sequence). Losses at the gene ends were 5 bases for V and 0 bases for J; bases not matched to a gene: 6. This CDR3 reads CASSPRTGSSGANVLTF. For the CDR3, the DNA is TGTGCCAGCAGCCCTAGGACAGGGAGCTCTGGGGCCAACGTCCTGACTTTC. The variable domain in full, completed from reference TRBV7-9 and TRBJ2-6, reads DTGVSQNPRHKITKRGQNVTFRCDPISEHNRLYWYRQTLGQGPEFLTYFQNEAQLEKSRLLSDRFSAERPKGSFSTLEIQRTEQGDSAMYLCASSPRTGSSGANVLTFGAGSRLTVL.

This clonotype was counted only a few times. The chain carries TRBV4-1 and TRBJ2-1; 14 bases align to TRBD2. The germline V gene encodes CDR1 MGHRA and CDR2 YSYEKL. The trim removed 6 bases at V and 9 bases at J, leaving 7 bases unmatched. The CDR3 is 15 amino acids. The chain's CDR3 is CASSRGLAGVSEQFF. The CDR3 coding sequence is TGCGCCAGCAGTCGGGGACTAGCGGGAGTCAGTGAGCAGTTCTTC.